This TCR beta chain was obtained from a study of blood T cell repertoires in COVID-19. TCRdb's copy holds only in-frame clones and misses some; the assay was immunoSEQ multiplex PCR. The sample includes about 99,000 clones, about 79% of them seen just once. The CDR3 is made up of 13 amino acids. V was clipped by 4 bases and J by 7 bases, with 14 bases between them. Per the germline V gene, CDR1 is SQVTM and CDR2 is ANQGSEA. The receptor was isolated from a woman aged 80 or over with active or convalescent COVID-19. The gene calls are TRBV29-1 and TRBJ1-5, with D unclear. Source material: peripheral blood. CDR3 sequence: CSVARNEGQPQHF. The CDR3 DNA reads as TGCAGCGTTGCCAGGAACGAGGGCCAGCCCCAGCATTTT.